The rows below give T cell receptor beta chains drawn from one sample of a study of T-cell reconstitution after alpha-beta-depleted transplantation in children. TCRdb re-called the PCR reads through MiXCR, storing one row per CDR3 protein. The sample has about 190,000 distinct CDR3 sequences, roughly 11% seen once. Sequenced here: PBMCs, sampled before TCRalphabeta/CD19-depleted stem cell transplant. Receptor source: a boy younger than 10 with acute myeloid leukemia, due to receive a stem cell transplant. Each CDR3 is given with its conserved first and last residue. A D gene is named only where the DNA matches it firmly. The size of a clone is reported for some rows only, either as once, few or many, or as a class for expanded clones.

j_call: TRBJ2-1; d_call: -; clone_size: many; cdr3_length: 13; v_call: TRBV7-6; cdr3_aa: CASSLVIRDEQFF; cdr3_nt: TGTGCCAGCAGCTTAGTGATCCGGGATGAGCAGTTCTTC
j_call: TRBJ1-6; d_call: TRBD1; clone_size: many; cdr3_length: 13; v_call: TRBV7-3; cdr3_aa: CASSFDRDRTLHF; cdr3_nt: TGTGCCAGCAGCTTTGACAGGGATCGTACCCTCCACTTT
j_call: TRBJ2-1; d_call: TRBD2; clone_size: many; cdr3_length: 16; v_call: TRBV20-1; cdr3_aa: CSARSQRGGSWHEQFF; cdr3_nt: TGCAGTGCTAGATCCCAACGGGGGGGGTCTTGGCATGAGCAGTTCTTC
j_call: TRBJ1-1; d_call: -; clone_size: many; cdr3_length: 12; v_call: TRBV4-1; cdr3_aa: CASSHWGTEAFF; cdr3_nt: TGCGCCAGCAGCCATTGGGGGACTGAAGCTTTCTTT
j_call: TRBJ2-5; d_call: TRBD2; clone_size: many; cdr3_length: 17; v_call: TRBV11-2; cdr3_aa: CASSNTSGGFRRGAQYF; cdr3_nt: TGTGCCAGCAGCAATACTAGCGGGGGGTTCCGGCGGGGGGCCCAGTACTTC
j_call: TRBJ2-7; d_call: TRBD2; clone_size: many; cdr3_length: 17; v_call: TRBV20-1; cdr3_aa: CSAKTSRSGRPSYEQYF; cdr3_nt: TGCAGTGCTAAAACCTCGCGTAGCGGGAGACCCTCCTACGAGCAGTACTTC
j_call: TRBJ2-3; d_call: -; clone_size: many; cdr3_length: 13; v_call: TRBV18; cdr3_aa: CASSPPGVDTQYF; cdr3_nt: TGTGCCAGCTCACCACCGGGGGTAGATACGCAGTATTTT
j_call: TRBJ2-7; d_call: -; clone_size: many; cdr3_length: 13; v_call: TRBV7-2; cdr3_aa: CASSLAGNQQQYF; cdr3_nt: TGTGCCAGCAGCTTAGCAGGGAACCAACAGCAGTACTTC
j_call: TRBJ2-2; d_call: -; clone_size: -; cdr3_length: 15; v_call: TRBV11-3; cdr3_aa: CASSKRGTNTGELFF; cdr3_nt: TGTGCCAGCAGCAAGAGGGGAACGAACACCGGGGAGCTGTTTTTT
j_call: TRBJ2-1; d_call: TRBD2; clone_size: many; cdr3_length: 13; v_call: TRBV10-3; cdr3_aa: CAIKLAGANEQFF; cdr3_nt: TGTGCCATCAAACTAGCGGGAGCCAATGAGCAGTTCTTC
j_call: TRBJ2-1; d_call: TRBD2; clone_size: many; cdr3_length: 18; v_call: TRBV11-2; cdr3_aa: CASSLDFKRGPSYNEQFF; cdr3_nt: TGTGCCAGCAGCTTAGATTTCAAGCGGGGGCCCTCCTACAATGAGCAGTTCTTC
j_call: TRBJ2-3; d_call: -; clone_size: many; cdr3_length: 13; v_call: TRBV10-3; cdr3_aa: CAISSGAGDTQYF; cdr3_nt: TGTGCCATCAGCTCGGGGGCCGGGGATACGCAGTATTTT
j_call: TRBJ2-5; d_call: TRBD2; clone_size: many; cdr3_length: 14; v_call: TRBV7-3; cdr3_aa: CASSFSGGQETQYF; cdr3_nt: TGTGCCAGCAGCTTTAGCGGGGGCCAAGAGACCCAGTACTTC
j_call: TRBJ2-5; d_call: TRBD2; clone_size: many; cdr3_length: 17; v_call: TRBV20-1; cdr3_aa: CSARSGTSGGARETQYF; cdr3_nt: TGCAGTGCTAGATCCGGAACTAGCGGGGGGGCCCGAGAGACCCAGTACTTC
j_call: TRBJ2-1; d_call: TRBD2; clone_size: many; cdr3_length: 14; v_call: TRBV5-1; cdr3_aa: CASSLVGGPPEQFF; cdr3_nt: TGCGCCAGCAGCTTAGTGGGAGGGCCGCCTGAGCAGTTCTTC
j_call: TRBJ1-4; d_call: -; clone_size: many; cdr3_length: 16; v_call: TRBV7-2; cdr3_aa: CASSQTPVGTNEKLFF; cdr3_nt: TGTGCCAGCAGCCAGACACCCGTTGGAACTAATGAAAAACTGTTTTTT
j_call: TRBJ1-5; d_call: TRBD1; clone_size: many; cdr3_length: 15; v_call: TRBV5-1; cdr3_aa: CASSLSGQGNQPQHF; cdr3_nt: TGCGCCAGCAGCTTGTCGGGACAGGGAAATCAGCCCCAGCATTTT
j_call: TRBJ1-3; d_call: TRBD1; clone_size: -; cdr3_length: 18; v_call: TRBV20-1; cdr3_aa: CSARGDRVMGVPGNTIYF; cdr3_nt: TGCAGTGCTAGAGGGGACAGGGTCATGGGAGTTCCTGGAAACACCATATATTTT
j_call: TRBJ2-7; d_call: TRBD2; clone_size: many; cdr3_length: 15; v_call: TRBV9; cdr3_aa: CASSVGLAGAYEQYF; cdr3_nt: TGTGCCAGCAGCGTTGGGCTAGCGGGAGCCTACGAGCAGTACTTC
j_call: TRBJ1-2; d_call: -; clone_size: many; cdr3_length: 14; v_call: TRBV20-1; cdr3_aa: CSVRGGGGYNGYTF; cdr3_nt: TGCAGTGTGAGGGGAGGGGGGGGATATAATGGCTACACCTTC
j_call: TRBJ2-1; d_call: -; clone_size: many; cdr3_length: 14; v_call: TRBV4-1; cdr3_aa: CASSQASGLNEQFF; cdr3_nt: TGCGCCAGCAGCCAAGCTTCAGGGCTCAATGAGCAGTTCTTC
j_call: TRBJ1-1; d_call: -; clone_size: many; cdr3_length: 16; v_call: TRBV20-1; cdr3_aa: CSARDPSAARNTEAFF; cdr3_nt: TGCAGTGCTAGAGATCCTAGTGCAGCGAGGAACACTGAAGCTTTCTTT
j_call: TRBJ2-1; d_call: -; clone_size: many; cdr3_length: 12; v_call: TRBV28; cdr3_aa: CASSLRVYEQFF; cdr3_nt: TGTGCCAGCAGTTTAAGGGTTTATGAGCAGTTCTTC
j_call: TRBJ2-7; d_call: TRBD2; clone_size: many; cdr3_length: 14; v_call: TRBV10-2; cdr3_aa: CASSEIAGVGEQYF; cdr3_nt: TGCGCCAGCAGTGAGATAGCGGGAGTAGGGGAGCAGTACTTC
j_call: TRBJ2-1; d_call: TRBD2; clone_size: -; cdr3_length: 16; v_call: TRBV29-1; cdr3_aa: CSATGGSGRAGNEQFF; cdr3_nt: TGCAGCGCCACCGGAGGTAGCGGGAGGGCAGGGAATGAGCAGTTCTTC
j_call: TRBJ1-2; d_call: -; clone_size: many; cdr3_length: 14; v_call: TRBV7-2; cdr3_aa: CASSLVNSNYGYTF; cdr3_nt: TGTGCCAGCAGCTTAGTAAACAGTAACTATGGCTACACCTTC
j_call: TRBJ1-1; d_call: -; clone_size: many; cdr3_length: 14; v_call: TRBV3-1; cdr3_aa: CASSLGSGITEAFF; cdr3_nt: TGTGCCAGCAGCCTCGGATCAGGGATCACTGAAGCTTTCTTT
j_call: TRBJ2-5; d_call: -; clone_size: -; cdr3_length: 17; v_call: TRBV15; cdr3_aa: CATSTERVGPSWQTQYF; cdr3_nt: TGTGCCACCAGCACAGAGAGGGTGGGGCCTAGTTGGCAGACCCAGTACTTC
j_call: TRBJ2-7; d_call: -; clone_size: many; cdr3_length: 14; v_call: TRBV15; cdr3_aa: CATSTGRMSYEQYF; cdr3_nt: TGTGCCACCAGCACTGGACGGATGTCCTACGAGCAGTACTTC
j_call: TRBJ2-3; d_call: TRBD2; clone_size: many; cdr3_length: 17; v_call: TRBV27; cdr3_aa: CASSQRLAGGQADTQYF; cdr3_nt: TGTGCCAGCAGCCAAAGATTAGCGGGGGGGCAGGCAGATACGCAGTATTTT
j_call: TRBJ1-2; d_call: -; clone_size: many; cdr3_length: 14; v_call: TRBV19; cdr3_aa: CASNDGLDHYGYTF; cdr3_nt: TGTGCCAGTAACGATGGACTCGACCACTATGGCTACACCTTC
j_call: TRBJ1-5; d_call: -; clone_size: many; cdr3_length: 15; v_call: TRBV5-5; cdr3_aa: CASSLVAGWGQPQHF; cdr3_nt: TGTGCCAGCAGCTTAGTTGCGGGGTGGGGGCAGCCCCAGCATTTT
j_call: TRBJ2-1; d_call: TRBD2; clone_size: many; cdr3_length: 16; v_call: TRBV7-2; cdr3_aa: CASTQTGTSGGNEQFF; cdr3_nt: TGTGCCAGCACCCAAACCGGGACTAGCGGGGGTAATGAGCAGTTCTTC
j_call: TRBJ2-7; d_call: TRBD2; clone_size: many; cdr3_length: 14; v_call: TRBV7-2; cdr3_aa: CASSSGLAEVEQYF; cdr3_nt: TGTGCCAGCAGCTCGGGACTAGCGGAAGTCGAGCAGTACTTC
j_call: TRBJ1-1; d_call: -; clone_size: many; cdr3_length: 15; v_call: TRBV7-9; cdr3_aa: CASSLPAVMNTEAFF; cdr3_nt: TGTGCCAGCAGCTTGCCGGCAGTCATGAACACTGAAGCTTTCTTT
j_call: TRBJ2-1; d_call: TRBD2; clone_size: many; cdr3_length: 16; v_call: TRBV24-1; cdr3_aa: CATSHSGSRSLSEQFF; cdr3_nt: TGTGCCACCAGTCATAGCGGGAGCAGGAGTTTAAGTGAGCAGTTCTTC
j_call: TRBJ1-2; d_call: TRBD1; clone_size: many; cdr3_length: 15; v_call: TRBV18; cdr3_aa: CASSKPTGFNYGYTF; cdr3_nt: TGTGCCAGCTCAAAACCGACAGGGTTCAACTATGGCTACACCTTC
j_call: TRBJ2-2; d_call: -; clone_size: many; cdr3_length: 16; v_call: TRBV28; cdr3_aa: CASSPLGPINTGELFF; cdr3_nt: TGTGCCAGCAGTCCTCTTGGCCCGATAAACACCGGGGAGCTGTTTTTT
j_call: TRBJ2-3; d_call: -; clone_size: many; cdr3_length: 13; v_call: TRBV15; cdr3_aa: CATSNRDPDTQYF; cdr3_nt: TGTGCCACCAGCAACAGGGACCCAGATACGCAGTATTTT
j_call: TRBJ1-6; d_call: -; clone_size: -; cdr3_length: 13; v_call: TRBV4-2; cdr3_aa: CASSQRGTSPLHF; cdr3_nt: TGTGCCAGCAGCCAAAGGGGAACGTCACCCCTCCACTTT
j_call: TRBJ1-1; d_call: -; clone_size: many; cdr3_length: 12; v_call: TRBV29-1; cdr3_aa: CSVMTGNTEAFF; cdr3_nt: TGCAGCGTTATGACGGGGAACACTGAAGCTTTCTTT
j_call: TRBJ1-5; d_call: -; clone_size: few; cdr3_length: 16; v_call: TRBV21-1; cdr3_aa: CASSIRPSYSNQPQHF; cdr3_nt: TGTGCCAGCAGCATCCGACCGAGCTATAGCAATCAGCCCCAGCATTTT
j_call: TRBJ2-1; d_call: TRBD2; clone_size: many; cdr3_length: 20; v_call: TRBV7-6; cdr3_aa: CASSLYGTSYVGGSYNEQFF; cdr3_nt: TGTGCCAGCAGCTTATATGGGACTAGCTATGTCGGAGGGTCCTACAATGAGCAGTTCTTC